The present entry profiles one T cell receptor (beta chain) with its context. Its antigen is not identified. This specimen belongs to a study of cytomegalovirus exposure and HLA in healthy donors. Primers for the PCR totalled 60 Vbeta and 13 Jbeta. Only in-frame clones appear in the TCRdb table, and some are missing; sequencing was by immunoSEQ multiplex PCR. Of around 130,000 clones in the sample, roughly 70% were seen once. CDR1 is SGHRS and CDR2 is YFSETQ in the germline V gene. The CDR3 sequence is 14 residues long. V shed 0 bases and J shed 4 bases, with 8 bases lying between them. Whole-study findings and limits: The majority of CMV-associated TCR beta chains were reported as apparently HLA-restricted in a later analysis. Three CMV-associated chains were confirmed in vitro to be specific for CMV antigens. The classifier reportedly diagnosed cytomegalovirus status with high sensitivity and specificity.

The TCR comes from a woman between 40 and 55 years old in good health and CMV-seropositive. J is TRBJ2-1 and V is TRBV5-1; D is ambiguous. Sequenced sample: PBMCs. This chain's CDR3 is CASSLDLSYNEQFF. CDR3 bases: TGCGCCAGCAGCTTGGATCTATCTTACAATGAGCAGTTCTTC.